A single sample gave rise to the 5 T cell receptor beta chains below, sequenced in a study of T and B cells in COVID-19 patients. BIOMED2 TRB-A/B primer pools were used in multiplex TRB PCR. TCRdb fed the multiplex PCR reads into MiXCR, producing one record per CDR3 protein. The profile shows approximately 9,000 distinct CDR3 sequences, over 25% of them singletons. From blood, about 240-550 ng of genomic DNA served as TRB template. The specimen sequenced was blood. The receptors come from a human donor who had recovered from COVID-19.

This clonotype was counted between two and nine times. V and J are TRBV30 and TRBJ1-1, with a possible D match to TRBD1 (5 bases). The germline V and J ends were trimmed by 2 bases and 2 bases, with 9 bases remaining between them. The CDR3 extends over 13 amino acids. From germline, CDR1 is GTSNPN and CDR2 SVGIG (reference sequence). The CDR3 DNA sequence: TGTGCCTGGAGTATAGACAGAAACACTGAAGCTTTCTTT. As protein: CAWSIDRNTEAFF.

CDR3 loop: CASSQETGRNYGYTF. The CDR3 region has the DNA TGCGCCAGCAGCCAAGAGACGGGACGGAACTATGGCTACACCTTC. This rearrangement joins TRBV4-3 to TRBJ1-2; a weak D match, TRBD1 (5 bases). Deletions cut 0 bases from V and 2 bases from J, with 10 bases between. CDR1 is LGHNA, CDR2 YSLEER, per germline. The CDR3 sequence is 15 residues long.

The rearrangement joins TRBV20-1 to TRBJ2-7; TRBD1 might be the D (6 bases). CDR3 length: 13 amino acids. Trimming left V 6 bases short and J 3 bases short, with 15 bases between. From germline, CDR1 is DFQATT and CDR2 SNEGSKA (reference sequence). The CDR3 sequence is CSAKQGTHYEQYF. For the CDR3, the DNA is TGCAGTGCGAAACAGGGAACCCACTACGAGCAGTACTTC.

Only a few counts were recorded for this clonotype. The DNA of the CDR3 is TGTGCCAGCTCACGACAGGGTAGTATTAATTCACCCCTCCACTTT. It yields the protein CASSRQGSINSPLHF. This chain links TRBV18 with TRBJ1-6, with 7 positions matching TRBD1. The CDR3 contains 15 residues. Germline V gene sequence: CDR1 KGHSH, CDR2 LQKENI. The junction had 6 bases not matched to a gene; V was cut back by 4 bases and J by 6 bases. Full variable domain (rest looked up from reference TRBV18 and TRBJ1-6): NAGVMQNPRHLVRRRGQEARLRCSPMKGHSHVYWYRQLPEEGLKFMVYLQKENIIDESGMPKERFSAEFPKEGPSILRIQQVVRGDSAAYFCASSRQGSINSPLHFGNGTRLTVT.

Within the sample, this clonotype is medium-sized (0.01 to 0.1%). The chain is built from TRBV19 and TRBJ1-2; tentative D call: TRBD1 (6 bases). Trimming stripped 8 bases from V and 6 bases from J, with 16 bases between. There are 13 residues in the CDR3. Germline values: CDR1 LNHDA, CDR2 SQIVND (reference sequence). The CDR3 reads CASWDTGGHGYTF. The DNA of the CDR3 is TGTGCCAGTTGGGACACCGGAGGCCATGGCTACACCTTC.